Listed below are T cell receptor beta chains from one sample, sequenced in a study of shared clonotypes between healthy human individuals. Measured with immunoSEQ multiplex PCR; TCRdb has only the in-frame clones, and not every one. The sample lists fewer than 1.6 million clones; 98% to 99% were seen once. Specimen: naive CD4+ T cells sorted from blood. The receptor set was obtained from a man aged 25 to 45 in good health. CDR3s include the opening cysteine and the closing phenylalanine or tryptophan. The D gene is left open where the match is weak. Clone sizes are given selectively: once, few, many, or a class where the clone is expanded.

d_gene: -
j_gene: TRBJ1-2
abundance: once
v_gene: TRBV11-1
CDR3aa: CASSLGANYGYTF
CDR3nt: TGTGCCAGCAGCCTCGGAGCTAACTATGGCTACACCTTC

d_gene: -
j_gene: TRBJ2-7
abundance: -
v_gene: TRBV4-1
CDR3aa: CASSQGAGEQYF
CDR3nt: TGCGCCAGCAGCCAAGGGGCGGGGGAGCAGTACTTC

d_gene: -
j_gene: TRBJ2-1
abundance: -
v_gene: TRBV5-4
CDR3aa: CASSDRRGTNYEQFF
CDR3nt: TGTGCCAGCAGTGATCGGCGGGGTACAAATTATGAGCAGTTCTTC

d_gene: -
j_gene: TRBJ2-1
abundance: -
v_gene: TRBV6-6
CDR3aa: CASSQLAEQFF
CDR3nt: TGTGCCAGCAGTCAGCTAGCGGAGCAGTTCTTC

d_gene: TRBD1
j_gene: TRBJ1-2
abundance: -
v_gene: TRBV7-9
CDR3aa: CASSSRDRVIGYTF
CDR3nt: TGTGCCAGCAGCTCCCGGGACAGGGTGATTGGCTACACCTTC

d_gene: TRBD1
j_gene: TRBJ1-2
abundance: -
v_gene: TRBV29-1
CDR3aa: CSVEGQNGYTF
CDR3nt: TGCAGCGTCGAGGGACAGAATGGCTACACCTTC

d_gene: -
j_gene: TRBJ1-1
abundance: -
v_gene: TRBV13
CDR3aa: CASSLGTVNTEAFF
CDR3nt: TGTGCCAGCAGCTTAGGCACAGTTAACACTGAAGCTTTCTTT

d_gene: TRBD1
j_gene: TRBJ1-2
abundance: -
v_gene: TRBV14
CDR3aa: CASSRQGEYGYTF
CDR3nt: TGTGCCAGCAGCCGGCAGGGGGAATATGGCTACACCTTC

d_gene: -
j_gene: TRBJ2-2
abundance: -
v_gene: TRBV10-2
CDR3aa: CASRTNTGELFF
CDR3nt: TGCGCCAGCAGGACAAACACCGGGGAGCTGTTTTTT

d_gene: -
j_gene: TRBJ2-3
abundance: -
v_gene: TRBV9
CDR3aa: CASSVATMADTQYF
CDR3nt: TGTGCCAGCAGCGTAGCTACAATGGCAGATACGCAGTATTTT

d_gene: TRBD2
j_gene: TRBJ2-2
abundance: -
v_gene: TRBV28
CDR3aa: CASTPPGGLAATGELFF
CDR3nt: TGTGCCAGCACCCCCCCGGGAGGACTAGCGGCCACCGGGGAGCTGTTTTTT

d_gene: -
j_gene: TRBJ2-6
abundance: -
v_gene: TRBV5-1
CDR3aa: CASSFNSGANVLTF
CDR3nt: TGCGCCAGCAGTTTTAACTCTGGGGCCAACGTCCTGACTTTC

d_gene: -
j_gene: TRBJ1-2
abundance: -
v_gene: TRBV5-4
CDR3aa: CASPEPGLTVYGYTF
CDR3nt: TGTGCCAGCCCAGAGCCAGGCCTTACCGTCTATGGCTACACCTTC

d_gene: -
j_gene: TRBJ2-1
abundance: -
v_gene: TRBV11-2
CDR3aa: CASSSELGDHYNEQFF
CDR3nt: TGTGCCAGCAGCTCTGAGTTGGGGGATCACTACAATGAGCAGTTCTTC

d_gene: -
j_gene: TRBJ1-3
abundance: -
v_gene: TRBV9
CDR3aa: CASSAEASGRNTIYF
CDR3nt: TGTGCCAGCAGCGCGGAGGCCTCCGGAAGAAACACCATATATTTT

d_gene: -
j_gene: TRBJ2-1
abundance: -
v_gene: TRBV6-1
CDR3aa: CASSELQGPYNEQFF
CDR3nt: TGTGCCAGCAGTGAACTACAGGGTCCCTACAATGAGCAGTTCTTC

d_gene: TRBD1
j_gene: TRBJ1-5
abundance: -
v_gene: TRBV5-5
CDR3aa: CASSSDRNQPQHF
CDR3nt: TGTGCCAGCAGCTCGGACAGGAATCAGCCCCAGCATTTT

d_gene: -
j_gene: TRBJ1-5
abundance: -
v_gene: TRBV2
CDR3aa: CASGGRDRSWGYSNQPQHF
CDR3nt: TGTGCCAGCGGAGGGAGGGACCGCTCATGGGGGTATAGCAATCAGCCCCAGCATTTT

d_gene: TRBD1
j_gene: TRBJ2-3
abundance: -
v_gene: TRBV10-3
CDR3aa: CAISLTGALTDTQYF
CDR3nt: TGTGCCATCAGTCTGACAGGGGCCCTCACAGATACGCAGTATTTT

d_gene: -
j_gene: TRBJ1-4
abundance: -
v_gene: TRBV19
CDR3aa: CASTGTGKNEKLFF
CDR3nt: TGTGCCAGTACCGGTACAGGGAAGAATGAAAAACTGTTTTTT

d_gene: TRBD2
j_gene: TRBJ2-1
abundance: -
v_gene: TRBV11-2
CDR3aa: CASSLVAGHEQFF
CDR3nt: TGTGCCAGCAGCTTAGTAGCGGGACATGAGCAGTTCTTC

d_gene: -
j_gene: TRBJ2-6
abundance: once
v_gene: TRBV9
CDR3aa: CASSVDRTNVLTF
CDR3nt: TGTGCCAGCAGCGTAGACAGAACCAACGTCCTGACTTTC

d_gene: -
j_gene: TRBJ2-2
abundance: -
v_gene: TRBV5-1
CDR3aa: CASRTWENTGELFF
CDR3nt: TGCGCCAGCAGAACCTGGGAGAACACCGGGGAGCTGTTTTTT

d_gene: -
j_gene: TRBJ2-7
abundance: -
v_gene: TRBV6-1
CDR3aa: CASARDGGSYEQYF
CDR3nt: TGTGCCAGCGCAAGGGACGGGGGCTCCTACGAGCAGTACTTC

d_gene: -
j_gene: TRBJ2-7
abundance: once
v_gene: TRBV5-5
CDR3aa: CASSLVPYEQYF
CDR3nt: TGTGCCAGCAGCTTGGTTCCCTACGAGCAGTACTTC

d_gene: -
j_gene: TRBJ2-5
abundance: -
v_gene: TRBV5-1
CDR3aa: CASSGSVGQYF
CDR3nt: TGCGCCAGCAGCGGGAGTGTCGGCCAGTACTTC